One sample yielded the 10 T cell receptor beta chains listed below, sequenced in a study of blood T cell repertoires in COVID-19. Sequenced by immunoSEQ multiplex PCR; TCRdb stores in-frame clones only, minus some. Here the sample spans 170,000 or so clones, about nine tenths being singletons. Material: peripheral blood. Receptors originate from a man aged 18 to 29 who had recovered from COVID-19.

The rearrangement uses TRBV9 and TRBJ2-1; the match to TRBD1 covers 7 bases. The CDR3 spans 14 residues. In germline, CDR1 is SGDLS, CDR2 YYNGEE. Trimming at V came to 3 bases and at J to 9 bases, leaving 9 bases not matched to a gene. As DNA, the CDR3 is TGTGCCAGCAGCGGAGAGACAGGGCACGTTGAGCAGTTCTTC. Translation: CASSGETGHVEQFF. The full variable domain, completed using reference TRBV9 and TRBJ2-1, is DSGVTQTPKHLITATGQRVTLRCSPRSGDLSVYWYQQSLDQGLQFLIQYYNGEERAKGNILERFSAQQFPDLHSELNLSSLELGDSALYFCASSGETGHVEQFFGPGTRLTVL.

V usage is TRBV4-1 and J usage is TRBJ1-2, with 10 nucleotides matching TRBD1. The CDR3 totals 15 residues. CDR1 MGHRA and CDR2 YSYEKL come from the germline V gene. The V and J ends lost 4 bases and 8 bases, in that order; junction bases with no gene match: 10. CDR3 loop: CASSPRQGAREGYTF. CDR3 nucleotides: TGCGCCAGCAGCCCGCGACAGGGGGCGAGGGAGGGCTACACCTTC.

V and J are TRBV18 and TRBJ2-7; a possible D gene is TRBD1 (6 bases). Trimming took 5 bases from V and 5 from J, leaving 16 bases between them. This CDR3 contains 14 residues. The germline gives CDR1 KGHSH, CDR2 LQKENI. The CDR3 loop reads CASSSYRVPHEQYF. The CDR3 DNA follows: TGTGCCAGCTCATCCTACAGGGTCCCCCACGAGCAGTACTTC.

This clone appeared once. The V gene is TRBV6-5, the J gene TRBJ2-1, with 12 nucleotides matching TRBD2. Germline V gene sequence: CDR1 MNHEY, CDR2 SVGAGI. V lost 2 bases and J lost 8; bases outside the gene matches: 4. The CDR3 sequence is 15 residues long. The CDR3 DNA sequence: TGTGCCAGCAGTTACGTGGCTAGCGGGAGGGATGAGCAGTTCTTC. Protein sequence: CASSYVASGRDEQFF.

This clone was observed a few times. The CDR3 sequence: CASTSRGTGNTIYF. DNA of the CDR3: TGTGCCAGCACCTCGCGGGGTACTGGAAACACCATATATTTT. The gene calls are TRBV5-4 and TRBJ1-3; D remains unclear. Germline loops: CDR1 SGHNT, CDR2 YYREEE (reference sequence). Trimming removed 6 bases at V and 2 bases at J, with 12 bases between. The CDR3 contains 14 residues.

The J gene is TRBJ2-1, the V gene TRBV5-1; no clear D. V lost 4 bases to trimming and J lost 9 bases, with 8 bases between them. CDR1 is SGHRS and CDR2 is YFSETQ in the germline V gene. The CDR3 covers 11 residues. The CDR3 loop reads CASSTTTEQFF. In DNA form, the CDR3 reads TGCGCCAGCAGCACTACTACTGAGCAGTTCTTC.

The V gene is TRBV7-9, the J gene TRBJ1-3; no definite D call. V was cut by 8 bases and J by 3 bases, with 17 bases left in between. Germline V gene sequence: CDR1 SEHNR, CDR2 FQNEAQ (reference sequence). The CDR3 spans 15 residues. As DNA, the CDR3 is TGTGCCAGCCGATACACGACCGGAGGTGGAAACACCATATATTTT. This codes for CASRYTTGGGNTIYF.

The rearrangement links TRBV28 to TRBJ1-1; tentatively, D is TRBD1 (5 bases). Germline CDR1 MDHEN, CDR2 SYDVKM. The CDR3 runs 14 residues. V gave up 6 bases and J gave up 2 bases, with 13 bases separating them. CDR3 nucleotide sequence: TGTGCCAGCAGAAATTGGAGGGGCAACACTGAAGCTTTCTTT. This encodes CASRNWRGNTEAFF.

The V and J genes are TRBV4-1 and TRBJ2-7, with 11 nucleotides matching TRBD2. The germline gives CDR1 MGHRA, CDR2 YSYEKL. V lost 0 bases, J lost 2 bases, and 3 bases stayed unmatched. The CDR3 extends over 16 amino acids. CDR3: CASSQDLLAGAYEQYF. CDR3 in DNA: TGCGCCAGCAGCCAAGATCTACTAGCGGGAGCCTACGAGCAGTACTTC.

The V and J genes are TRBV7-9 and TRBJ2-1; 8 positions agree with TRBD2. J lost 8 bases, V lost 2 bases, and 11 bases had no gene match. Germline V gene data show CDR1 as SEHNR and CDR2 as FQNEAQ (reference sequence). This CDR3 has 16 residues. DNA for the CDR3: TGTGCCAGCAGCTTACGTCTTCCCGGGAGGGTGGATGAGCAGTTCTTC. It specifies CASSLRLPGRVDEQFF. Full variable domain (rest looked up from reference TRBV7-9 and TRBJ2-1): DTGVSQNPRHKITKRGQNVTFRCDPISEHNRLYWYRQTLGQGPEFLTYFQNEAQLEKSRLLSDRFSAERPKGSFSTLEIQRTEQGDSAMYLCASSLRLPGRVDEQFFGPGTRLTVL.